Listed below are T cell receptor beta chains from one sample, sequenced in a study of beta chain features in type 1 diabetes. Libraries were prepared by immunoSEQ multiplex PCR; TCRdb keeps only in-frame clonotypes and omits some of them. The table lists 250,000 to 350,000 clones, approximately 16% of them singletons. Sequences were obtained from naive CD4+ T cells from blood. Every receptor here comes from a man aged 18 to 30 with type 1 diabetes. CDR3s include the opening cysteine and the closing phenylalanine or tryptophan. The D gene is left open where the match is weak. Expanded clones get a size class; other rows say once, few or many, or leave the size out.

NA	TRBD2	TRBV5-1	TRBJ2-1	CASRGLDPNEQFF	TGCGCCAGCAGGGGACTAGACCCCAATGAGCAGTTCTTC
NA	NA	TRBV5-1	TRBJ2-7	CASSLGGQSYEQYF	TGCGCCAGCAGCTTGGGCGGCCAGTCCTACGAGCAGTACTTC
NA	NA	TRBV6-5	TRBJ1-2	CASSYSRGNYGYTF	TGTGCCAGCAGTTACTCAAGGGGCAACTATGGCTACACCTTC
few	NA	TRBV6-5	TRBJ1-5	CASSYGGGQPQHF	TGTGCCAGCAGTTACGGGGGAGGCCAGCCCCAGCATTTT
NA	TRBD2	TRBV7-9	TRBJ2-1	CASSLFVGLAGENEQFF	TGTGCCAGCAGCTTATTCGTGGGACTAGCGGGAGAGAATGAGCAGTTCTTC
NA	TRBD1	TRBV18	TRBJ2-5	CASSPGQRKETQYF	TGTGCCAGCTCACCGGGACAGCGAAAAGAGACCCAGTACTTC
few	TRBD2	TRBV14	TRBJ2-1	CASSSTLAASYNEQFF	TGTGCCAGCAGCTCGACACTAGCGGCCTCCTACAATGAGCAGTTCTTC
NA	TRBD1	TRBV14	TRBJ1-1	CASSQDGGDRGQSAVVTEAFF	TGTGCCAGCAGCCAAGATGGGGGGGACAGGGGACAATCAGCGGTCGTCACTGAAGCTTTCTTT
few	TRBD2	TRBV7-8	TRBJ2-5	CASSFASGRYQETQYF	TGTGCCAGCAGCTTTGCTAGCGGGAGATATCAGGAGACCCAGTACTTC
NA	TRBD2	TRBV5-1	TRBJ2-7	CASSVSGGSYEQYF	TGCGCCAGCAGCGTTAGCGGGGGGTCCTACGAGCAGTACTTC
few	NA	TRBV9	TRBJ2-2	CASSVVAAGELFF	TGTGCCAGCAGCGTAGTGGCCGCCGGGGAGCTGTTTTTT
few	TRBD1	TRBV5-1	TRBJ2-3	CASSLRQGSTDTQYF	TGCGCCAGCAGCTTACGACAGGGCAGCACAGATACGCAGTATTTT
NA	TRBD2	TRBV5-6	TRBJ2-1	CASSRLLASGTSYNEQFF	TGTGCCAGCAGCCGCCTCCTGGCTAGCGGGACCTCCTACAATGAGCAGTTCTTC
NA	TRBD2	TRBV30	TRBJ2-7	CAWSVAGGIYEQYF	TGTGCCTGGAGTGTGGCGGGAGGAATCTACGAGCAGTACTTC
NA	NA	TRBV5-4	TRBJ2-6	CASSTPGGMTGANVLTF	TGTGCCAGCAGCACCCCGGGGGGCATGACTGGGGCCAACGTCCTGACTTTC
NA	NA	TRBV7-8	TRBJ2-3	CASSPGADTQYF	TGTGCCAGCAGCCCGGGGGCAGATACGCAGTATTTT
few	NA	TRBV29-1	TRBJ1-5	CSAVQGSGSNQPQHF	TGCAGCGCAGTACAGGGAAGTGGTAGCAATCAGCCCCAGCATTTT
NA	NA	TRBV5-1	TRBJ2-2	CASSSPVDAELFF	TGCGCCAGCAGCTCCCCAGTTGATGCGGAGCTGTTTTTT
NA	TRBD2	TRBV4-1	TRBJ2-5	CASRLPTSGIETQYF	TGCGCCAGCAGACTACCGACTAGCGGGATTGAGACCCAGTACTTC
NA	NA	TRBV6-1	TRBJ2-3	CASSSRQGVDTQYF	TGTGCCAGCAGTTCGCGGCAGGGCGTAGATACGCAGTATTTT
few	NA	TRBV7-2	TRBJ2-5	CASSTTGVAGRETQYF	TGTGCCAGCAGCACCACAGGGGTAGCGGGGAGGGAGACCCAGTACTTC
few	TRBD1	TRBV18	TRBJ2-3	CASSPRPQGTDTQYF	TGTGCCAGCTCACCACGGCCACAGGGGACAGATACGCAGTATTTT
NA	NA	TRBV28	TRBJ1-3	CASSLTSTIYF	TGTGCCAGCAGTTTAACAAGCACCATATATTTT
NA	NA	TRBV29-1	TRBJ2-1	CSVRGQINEQFF	TGCAGCGTCCGAGGGCAGATCAATGAGCAGTTCTTC
NA	TRBD1	TRBV30	TRBJ1-5	CAWSGQGGQPQHF	TGTGCCTGGAGCGGACAGGGCGGGCAGCCCCAGCATTTT
NA	TRBD2	TRBV7-7	TRBJ2-3	CASSPELAGVSWDTQYF	TGTGCCAGCAGCCCAGAACTAGCGGGGGTTTCCTGGGATACGCAGTATTTT
NA	NA	TRBV11-2	TRBJ2-1	CASTQGNSYNEQFF	TGTGCCAGCACACAGGGAAACTCCTACAATGAGCAGTTCTTC
few	NA	TRBV7-2	TRBJ2-2	CASSLELANTGELFF	TGTGCCAGCAGCTTAGAACTAGCTAACACCGGGGAGCTGTTTTTT
NA	NA	TRBV23-1	TRBJ2-1	CASSQTTNLYNEQFF	TGCGCCAGCAGTCAAACCACGAACCTATACAATGAGCAGTTCTTC
NA	NA	TRBV28	TRBJ1-1	CASSGNRFEAFF	TGTGCCAGCAGTGGGAACAGGTTTGAAGCTTTCTTT
NA	NA	TRBV7-2	TRBJ2-1	CASSFFYEQFF	TGTGCCAGCAGCTTCTTCTATGAGCAGTTCTTC
NA	NA	TRBV2	TRBJ1-2	CASTGNYGYTF	TGTGCCAGCACGGGTAACTATGGCTACACCTTC
NA	TRBD2	TRBV5-1	TRBJ2-5	CASSSRGGGPETQYF	TGCGCCAGCAGCTCCCGGGGCGGGGGGCCAGAGACCCAGTACTTC
few	TRBD1	TRBV30	TRBJ1-1	CAWSPKPGQGDTEAFF	TGTGCCTGGAGTCCAAAACCCGGACAGGGGGATACTGAAGCTTTCTTT
few	TRBD2	TRBV29-1	TRBJ2-5	CSVVPAGGMQQYF	TGCAGCGTTGTTCCAGCGGGAGGAATGCAGCAGTACTTC
NA	NA	TRBV7-2	TRBJ2-7	CASSLGTGEQYF	TGTGCCAGCAGCTTAGGGACTGGCGAGCAGTACTTC
few	TRBD1	TRBV7-2	TRBJ1-2	CASSARTGGGGYTF	TGTGCCAGCAGCGCCCGGACAGGGGGTGGCGGCTACACCTTC
NA	TRBD2	TRBV27	TRBJ2-3	CASSLGAGGESDTQYF	TGTGCCAGCAGTTTAGGCGCGGGAGGGGAATCAGATACGCAGTATTTT
NA	NA	TRBV2	TRBJ1-1	CASSELAAGLDEAFF	TGTGCCAGCAGTGAATTAGCGGCGGGGCTAGATGAAGCTTTCTTT
NA	TRBD2	TRBV28	TRBJ2-7	CASSLWSSGNSYEQYF	TGTGCCAGCAGTTTATGGAGTAGCGGGAACTCCTACGAGCAGTACTTC
NA	NA	TRBV6-6	TRBJ2-5	CASSYAQGETQYF	TGTGCCAGCAGTTACGCGCAGGGAGAGACCCAGTACTTC
few	NA	TRBV5-1	TRBJ1-2	CASSLTTLPNYGYTF	TGCGCCAGCAGCTTGACTACTCTTCCTAACTATGGCTACACCTTC
NA	TRBD2	TRBV6-5	TRBJ2-5	CASSLAGRETQYF	TGTGCCAGCAGTTTAGCGGGGAGAGAGACCCAGTACTTC
few	NA	TRBV30	TRBJ1-2	CAWSLGLNYGYTF	TGTGCCTGGAGCTTGGGGCTGAACTATGGCTACACCTTC
NA	TRBD1	TRBV15	TRBJ1-4	CATSRRQGGGEKLFF	TGTGCCACCAGCAGACGACAGGGCGGTGGTGAAAAACTGTTTTTT
few	NA	TRBV19	TRBJ2-5	CASSIGSRHGETQYF	TGTGCCAGTAGTATAGGGTCGCGACATGGAGAGACCCAGTACTTC
few	NA	TRBV6-5	TRBJ2-7	CASSNQVQEQYF	TGTGCCAGCAGTAACCAGGTACAGGAGCAGTACTTC
few	TRBD1	TRBV9	TRBJ1-2	CASSEAGTVYGYTF	TGTGCCAGCAGCGAAGCCGGGACAGTCTATGGCTACACCTTC
few	TRBD1	TRBV11-2	TRBJ1-1	CASSPGTDPEAFF	TGTGCCAGCAGCCCTGGGACAGACCCTGAAGCTTTCTTT
NA	NA	TRBV7-9	TRBJ2-5	CAFGGGTQYF	TGTGCTTTCGGGGGAGGGACCCAGTACTTC
few	NA	TRBV29-1	TRBJ2-3	CSAYDQGGVLVDTQYF	TGCAGCGCCTATGATCAGGGCGGGGTATTAGTAGATACGCAGTATTTT
NA	NA	TRBV2	TRBJ2-2	CASSDDTNAGELFF	TGTGCCAGCAGTGATGACACAAACGCCGGGGAGCTGTTTTTT
few	TRBD1	TRBV2	TRBJ1-5	CASSRDRASNQPQHF	TGTGCCAGCAGCCGGGACAGGGCGAGCAATCAGCCCCAGCATTTT